The source of this T cell receptor (beta chain) is a study of blood T cell repertoires in COVID-19. Across the whole study: The United States, Italy and Spain provided the acute and convalescent COVID-19 samples. PBMCs, B-cell-depleted T cells, or T cells provided the cDNA or gDNA that made up the material.

As originally analysed: The assay estimated nucleated cells by amplifying reference gene primers. Assay used: immunoSEQ multiplex PCR; TCRdb lists only in-frame clones, some missing. D and trimming were read from the DNA, whereas the V and J calls and clone size are those reported in that table. This table holds over 150,000 clones, roughly 88% found once. Germline loops: CDR1 SGHVS, CDR2 FQNEAQ. CDR3 length: 17 residues. V lost 2 bases, J lost 0 bases, and 14 bases lay in between. This TCR was recovered from a human donor in a cohort sampled during active COVID-19. The specimen sequenced was peripheral blood. The chain recombines TRBV7-8 with TRBJ2-1; tentatively, D is TRBD2 (6 bases). CDR3 sequence reads: CASSLHGGVSSYNEQFF. CDR3 bases: TGTGCCAGCAGCTTACACGGCGGGGTGAGCTCCTACAATGAGCAGTTCTTC.